A single sample gave rise to the 2 T cell receptor beta chains below, sequenced in a study of control samples from healthy donors and cancer patients. The assay was immunoSEQ multiplex PCR, and TCRdb's table has in-frame clones only and misses some. The table records under 85,000 clones, around four fifths of them present only once. Input material: PBMCs. The source of these receptors is a woman aged 45 to 65 with lung cancer.

This clone was seen a single time. This chain links TRBV7-9 with TRBJ1-3; TRBD1 is a possible D gene (5 bases). The length of the CDR3 is 14 residues. V gave up 1 base and J gave up 4 bases, with 8 bases separating them. CDR1 is SEHNR, CDR2 FQNEAQ, per germline (reference sequence). CDR3: CASSLGGEGNTIYF. CDR3 DNA sequence: TGTGCCAGCAGCTTAGGGGGGGAAGGAAACACCATATATTTT.

The chain employs TRBV5-5 and TRBJ2-3; 10 bases are shared with TRBD2. The V gene end was trimmed by 5 bases and the J gene end by 0 bases; junction bases not matched to a gene: 6. CDR3 length: 16 amino acids. Germline V gene lookup returns CDR1 SGHKS and CDR2 YYEKEE (reference sequence). The CDR3 loop reads CASSILAGTSTDTQYF. The DNA of the CDR3 is TGTGCCAGCAGTATACTAGCGGGGACTAGCACAGATACGCAGTATTTT.